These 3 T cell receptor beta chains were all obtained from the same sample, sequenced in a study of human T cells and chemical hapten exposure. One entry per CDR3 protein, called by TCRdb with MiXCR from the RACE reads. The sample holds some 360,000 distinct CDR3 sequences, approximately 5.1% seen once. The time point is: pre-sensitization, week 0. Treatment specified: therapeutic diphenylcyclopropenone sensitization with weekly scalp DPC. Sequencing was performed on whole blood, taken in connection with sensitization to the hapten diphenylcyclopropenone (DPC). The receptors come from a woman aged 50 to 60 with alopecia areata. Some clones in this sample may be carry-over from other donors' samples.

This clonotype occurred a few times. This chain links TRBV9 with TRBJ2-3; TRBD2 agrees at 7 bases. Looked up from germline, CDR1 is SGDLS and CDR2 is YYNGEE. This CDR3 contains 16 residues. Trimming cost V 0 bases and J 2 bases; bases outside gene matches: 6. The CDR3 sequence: CASSVEGGGVTDTQYF. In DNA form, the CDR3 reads TGTGCCAGCAGCGTAGAGGGCGGGGGAGTCACAGATACGCAGTATTTT.

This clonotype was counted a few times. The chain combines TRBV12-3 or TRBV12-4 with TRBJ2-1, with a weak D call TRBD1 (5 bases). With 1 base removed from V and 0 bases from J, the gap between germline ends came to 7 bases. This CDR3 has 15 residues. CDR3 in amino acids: CASSLGGVSYNEQFF. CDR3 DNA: TGTGCCAGCAGTTTAGGGGGCGTCTCCTACAATGAGCAGTTCTTC.

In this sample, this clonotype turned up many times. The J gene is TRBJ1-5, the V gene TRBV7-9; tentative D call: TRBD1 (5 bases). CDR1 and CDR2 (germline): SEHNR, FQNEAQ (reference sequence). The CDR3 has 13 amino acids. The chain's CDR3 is CASDGGNNQPQHF. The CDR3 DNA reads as TGTGCGTCCGATGGGGGGAACAATCAGCCCCAGCATTTT.